Presented here are 30 T cell receptor beta chains from one specimen sequenced in a study of response to subunit inactivated influenza vaccine. TCRdb re-derived calls from the RT-PCR reads in MiXCR, one entry per CDR3 protein. The table records about 520,000 distinct CDR3 sequences, roughly 27% of them present only once. The sample here was CD4+ T cells sorted from PBMCs, taken 5 days after vaccination. The receptors derive from a man aged 50-59 years who received an inactivated influenza vaccine.

The V gene is TRBV12-3 or TRBV12-4, the J gene TRBJ2-7; 11 nucleotides line up with TRBD2. This CDR3 comprises 13 residues. V gave up 6 bases and J gave up 6 bases; unmatched junction bases: 4. The CDR3 region has the DNA TGTGCCAGCAGGCCACTAGCGGGAGTCGAGCAGTACTTC. Its protein is CASRPLAGVEQYF.

The chain has TRBV12-3 or TRBV12-4 and TRBJ1-5; D is undetermined. V was shortened by 2 bases and J by 1 base, with 15 bases between the two germline ends. The CDR3 is 17 residues long. The chain's CDR3 is CASSLNWLLRSNQPQHF. Here the CDR3 DNA reads TGTGCCAGCAGTTTAAATTGGCTTTTGCGAAGCAATCAGCCCCAGCATTTT.

This clonotype occurred a few times. Here the CDR3 reads CASSRYEGTGELFF. The CDR3 DNA is TGTGCCAGCAGCCGGTACGAGGGGACCGGGGAGCTGTTTTTT. This chain connects TRBV3-1 to TRBJ2-2, with D possibly called TRBD1 or TRBD2 (5 bases each). V was pared by 4 bases and J by 5 bases, with 11 bases between. Germline values: CDR1 LGHDT, CDR2 YNNKEL (reference sequence). The CDR3 totals 14 residues.

The chain combines TRBV7-2 with TRBJ2-4; TRBD1 matches at 8 bases. This CDR3 is built from 14 residues. After removal of 1 base from V and 7 bases from J, the junction contained 3 bases not matched to a gene. The V gene's germline CDR1 is SGHTA and CDR2 FQGNSA. In DNA, the CDR3 is TGTGCCAGCAGCTTAGGGACAGGGAGGAACATTCAGTACTTC. Its protein is CASSLGTGRNIQYF.

This clonotype was picked up a small number of times. The genes are TRBV24-1 and TRBJ2-7; 7 bases are shared with TRBD1. CDR3 size: 13 residues. J gave up 6 bases and V 5 bases, and 6 bases lay outside the gene matches. Germline CDR1 KGHDR, CDR2 SFDVKD. The CDR3 protein is CATSGQGSSEQYF. CDR3 DNA: TGTGCCACCAGTGGACAGGGCAGTAGCGAGCAGTACTTC.

The V and J genes are TRBV20-1 and TRBJ2-5; 9 bases are shared with TRBD2. The V and J ends lost 2 bases and 3 bases, in that order; junction bases with no gene match: 4. The CDR3 has 14 amino acids. CDR1 and CDR2 (germline): DFQATT, SNEGSKA (reference sequence). DNA for the CDR3: TGCAGTGCTAGATGGGCGGGGGGGAAAGAGACCCAGTACTTC. It translates to CSARWAGGKETQYF.

The rearrangement links TRBV30 to TRBJ1-5; no clear D gene. The CDR3 runs 13 residues. The germline V and J ends were trimmed by 3 bases and 3 bases, with 9 bases remaining between them. CDR1 GTSNPN and CDR2 SVGIG come from the germline V gene (reference sequence). The CDR3 sequence is CAWRRGYNQPQHF. For the CDR3, the DNA is TGTGCCTGGAGACGAGGTTACAATCAGCCCCAGCATTTT.

This clonotype was found a few times. V gene TRBV29-1 combines with J gene TRBJ2-3, with a weak D call TRBD1 (6 bases). CDR3 length equals 13 residues. V was cut by 6 bases and J by 4 bases, with 14 bases left in between. Germline V lookup: CDR1 SQVTM, CDR2 ANQGSEA. This CDR3 is CSVGTGSPDTQYF. The CDR3, as DNA: TGCAGCGTGGGAACAGGGTCTCCAGATACGCAGTATTTT.

This clonotype was seen only a few times. V gene TRBV10-3 combines with J gene TRBJ2-7; D gene uncertain. The V end lost 4 bases, the J end lost 3 bases, and 7 bases lay between the germline ends. Germline-derived CDR1 and CDR2 are ENHRY and SYGVKD. The CDR3 totals 12 residues. The CDR3, as DNA: TGTGCCATCAGTGCGGACGGCTACGAGCAGTACTTC. This codes for CAISADGYEQYF.

This clonotype has a count of ten or more. This chain joins TRBV29-1 and TRBJ2-1; D gene unclear. The V and J ends lost 6 bases and 7 bases respectively, with 25 bases between them. The CDR3 sequence is 16 residues long. CDR1 is SQVTM and CDR2 is ANQGSEA in the germline V gene. The chain's CDR3 is CSVERTRVSYRNEQFF. DNA for the CDR3: TGCAGCGTGGAACGAACAAGGGTATCTTACCGAAATGAGCAGTTCTTC.

This clonotype showed up just a few times. The chain carries TRBV29-1 and TRBJ2-3; D is perhaps TRBD2 (7 bases). The V and J ends lost 6 bases and 3 bases respectively, with 13 bases between them. The CDR3 is 13 amino acids. Germline assignment: CDR1 SQVTM and CDR2 ANQGSEA. CDR3 nucleotide sequence: TGCAGCGTCAAGGGGGGGTTAACAGATACGCAGTATTTT. It encodes CSVKGGLTDTQYF.

The rearrangement links TRBV20-1 to TRBJ2-1; 13 nucleotides agree with TRBD2. The CDR3 is 14 residues long. V was pared by 7 bases and J by 2 bases, with 2 bases of the junction left unmatched. The germline CDR1 and CDR2 sequences are DFQATT and SNEGSKA (reference sequence). This chain's CDR3 is CSGTSGGTYNEQFF. The CDR3 region has the DNA TGCAGTGGGACTAGCGGGGGTACCTACAATGAGCAGTTCTTC.

This clonotype was recorded only once. The chain uses TRBV12-3 or TRBV12-4 and TRBJ2-6; D gene uncertain. V was cut by 7 bases and J by 1 base, with 11 bases left in between. The CDR3 runs 15 residues. The CDR3 bases are TGTGCCAGCACCTGGGTGGGTTCTGGGGCCAACGTCCTGACTTTC. Its translation is CASTWVGSGANVLTF.

This clonotype was detected ten times or more. The rearrangement uses TRBV7-2 and TRBJ2-1, with no clear D. CDR1 is SGHTA and CDR2 is FQGNSA in the germline V gene. V was shortened by 5 bases and J by 4 bases, with 9 bases between the two germline ends. The CDR3 contains 13 residues. The CDR3 loop is CASSPGPYNEQFF. The CDR3 DNA follows: TGTGCCAGCAGCCCCGGACCTTACAATGAGCAGTTCTTC.

This clonotype has a count of ten or more. The chain recombines TRBV12-3 or TRBV12-4 with TRBJ1-1; 11 bases map to TRBD1. V was clipped by 3 bases and J by 4 bases; unmatched bases: 7. The CDR3 loop spans 16 amino acids. The CDR3 protein is CASSFEGTGGGTEAFF. The CDR3 region has the DNA TGTGCCAGCAGTTTTGAAGGGACAGGGGGTGGCACTGAAGCTTTCTTT.

This chain uses TRBV7-2 with TRBJ1-2; D gene uncertain. The ends were cut back, 5 bases at V and 2 bases at J, with 18 bases in the middle. Germline CDR1 and CDR2: SGHTA and FQGNSA. The CDR3 runs to 16 residues. The CDR3 coding sequence is TGTGCCAGCAGCAAGGGAGGTGGCACCCGAAACTATGGCTACACCTTC. Encoded protein: CASSKGGGTRNYGYTF. Full variable domain (outside the CDR3, taken from reference TRBV7-2 and TRBJ1-2): GAGVSQSPSNKVTEKGKDVELRCDPISGHTALYWYRQSLGQGLEFLIYFQGNSAPDKSGLPSDRFSAERTGGSVSTLTIQRTQQEDSAVYLCASSKGGGTRNYGYTFGSGTRLTVV.

This clonotype was seen more than once but under ten times. This rearrangement joins TRBV7-2 to TRBJ2-1; D not resolved. Germline V gene lookup returns CDR1 SGHTA and CDR2 FQGNSA. This CDR3 has 16 residues. Trimming shortened V by 5 bases and J by 0 bases, and 14 bases separated the two germline ends. This chain's CDR3 is CASSRGPPSSYNEQFF. The CDR3 coding sequence is TGTGCCAGCAGCCGTGGGCCCCCGAGCTCCTACAATGAGCAGTTCTTC.

The genes are TRBV20-1 and TRBJ2-4; D not resolved. This CDR3 has 11 amino acids. The V end lost 0 bases, the J end lost 11 bases, and 8 bases lay between the germline ends. Germline V CDR1 and CDR2: DFQATT, SNEGSKA (reference sequence). Here the CDR3 reads CSARDSPLQYF. Written as DNA, the CDR3 is TGCAGTGCTAGAGACAGTCCCCTTCAGTACTTC.

This clonotype has ten or more counts. V gene TRBV20-1 combines with J gene TRBJ1-3, with a weak D call TRBD1 (5 bases). V was cut by 3 bases and J by 4 bases, with 16 bases left in between. The CDR3 is made up of 15 amino acids. The germline CDR1 and CDR2 sequences are DFQATT and SNEGSKA (reference sequence). CDR3 DNA sequence: TGCAGTGCTAGGGGGGACGTAGTGGCCGGAAACACCATATATTTT. It yields the protein CSARGDVVAGNTIYF.

This chain connects TRBV14 to TRBJ1-6; tentative D call: TRBD1 (5 bases). The V gene lost 2 bases and the J gene lost 13 bases, with 15 bases spanning the gap. This CDR3 has 14 amino acids. CDR1 is SGHDN, CDR2 FVKESK, per germline. The CDR3: CASSQLAEGWPLHF. The CDR3 nucleotides are TGTGCCAGCAGCCAACTTGCCGAGGGGTGGCCCCTCCACTTT.

The chain is built from TRBV14 and TRBJ2-5; no reliable D call. Deletions cut 2 bases from V and 5 bases from J, with 9 bases between. Germline CDR1 SGHDN, CDR2 FVKESK. The CDR3 totals 13 residues. CDR3 coding DNA: TGTGCCAGCAGCCAATCCGGTAGGGAGACCCAGTACTTC. Its translation: CASSQSGRETQYF.

This clonotype was observed a handful of times. The gene calls are TRBV12-3 or TRBV12-4 and TRBJ2-6; 8 nucleotides line up with TRBD1. The length of the CDR3 is 18 residues. The junction had 13 bases not matched to a gene; V was cut back by 7 bases and J by 2 bases. The CDR3 DNA reads as TGTGCCAGCACCCGGACAGGGTTACTTGACCCTGGGGCCAACGTCCTGACTTTC. This sequence encodes CASTRTGLLDPGANVLTF.

This chain joins TRBV5-1 and TRBJ2-1, with 7 bases lining up with TRBD2. V lost 0 bases to trimming and J lost 8 bases; unmatched junction nucleotides: 8. The CDR3 consists of 15 residues. CDR1 is SGHRS and CDR2 is YFSETQ in the germline V gene. The CDR3 region has the DNA TGCGCCAGCAGCTTGGCAGCGGGAACGTACGATGAGCAGTTCTTC. As protein: CASSLAAGTYDEQFF. Full variable domain (missing parts from reference TRBV5-1 and TRBJ2-1): KAGVTQTPRYLIKTRGQQVTLSCSPISGHRSVSWYQQTPGQGLQFLFEYFSETQRNKGNFPGRFSGRQFSNSRSEMNVSTLELGDSALYLCASSLAAGTYDEQFFGPGTRLTVL.

The rearrangement links TRBV5-6 to TRBJ2-7; TRBD1 might be the D (6 bases). V was trimmed by 5 bases and J by 6 bases, leaving 12 bases between them. This CDR3 has 12 residues. CDR1 and CDR2 from the germline V gene are SGHDT and YYEEEE. Written as DNA, the CDR3 is TGTGCCAGCAGATTAACAGGGAGCGAGCAGTACTTC. This sequence encodes CASRLTGSEQYF.

This clonotype has a count of ten or more. CDR3 nucleotide sequence: TGTGCCAGCAGCGTAGATGCGGGATCGTACCAAGAGACCCAGTACTTC. Translating gives CASSVDAGSYQETQYF. The V and J genes are TRBV9 and TRBJ2-5, with D possibly being TRBD2 (6 bases). CDR3 length equals 16 residues. Germline CDR1 SGDLS, CDR2 YYNGEE. Trimming took 0 bases from V and 0 from J, leaving 12 bases between them.

This clonotype was counted a few times. This sequence joins TRBV7-8 and TRBJ1-6; D is ambiguous. The V gene lost 5 bases and the J gene lost 6 bases, with 11 bases spanning the gap. Germline V gene lookup returns CDR1 SGHVS and CDR2 FQNEAQ. The CDR3 totals 14 residues. This CDR3 is CASSLLGSNSPLHF. The CDR3 DNA follows: TGTGCCAGCAGCCTATTGGGGTCTAATTCACCCCTCCACTTT.

This clonotype was seen at least ten times. V and J are TRBV24-1 and TRBJ2-1, with TRBD2 identical over 10 bases. CDR3 length: 15 residues. Germline CDR1 KGHDR, CDR2 SFDVKD. V dropped 9 bases and J dropped 5; count of bases not matched to a gene: 9. The CDR3 DNA follows: TGTGCCACCGTAAATAGCGGGGGGCCCGACAATGAGCAGTTCTTC. The encoded protein is CATVNSGGPDNEQFF.

In this sample, this clonotype turned up a few times. The gene calls are TRBV7-2 and TRBJ2-3; TRBD1 or TRBD2 may be the D gene (5 bases each). Deletions cut 5 bases from V and 7 bases from J, with 10 bases between. CDR3 length equals 12 residues. The germline V gene encodes CDR1 SGHTA and CDR2 FQGNSA. The CDR3 sequence is CASSRWGYTQYF. The CDR3 nucleotides are TGTGCCAGCAGCCGCTGGGGGTATACGCAGTATTTT.

The rearrangement joins TRBV6-1 to TRBJ2-5; D is tentatively TRBD1 or TRBD2 (5 bases each). The V gene lost 7 bases and the J gene lost 7 bases, with 22 bases spanning the gap. This CDR3 is 15 amino acids long. Per the germline V gene, CDR1 is MNHNS and CDR2 is SASEGT. CDR3 loop: CASTQGRPLVSTQYF. The CDR3 DNA is TGTGCCAGCACCCAGGGACGTCCGCTAGTTTCGACCCAGTACTTC.

The chain recombines TRBV7-2 with TRBJ1-6; D uncertain. Trimming removed 1 base at V and 5 bases at J, with 9 bases between. The germline V gene has CDR1 SGHTA and CDR2 FQGNSA. This CDR3 spans 15 amino acids. CDR3 in DNA: TGTGCCAGCAGCTTAGTAGGCCCTGATAATTCACCCCTCCACTTT. Its translation: CASSLVGPDNSPLHF.